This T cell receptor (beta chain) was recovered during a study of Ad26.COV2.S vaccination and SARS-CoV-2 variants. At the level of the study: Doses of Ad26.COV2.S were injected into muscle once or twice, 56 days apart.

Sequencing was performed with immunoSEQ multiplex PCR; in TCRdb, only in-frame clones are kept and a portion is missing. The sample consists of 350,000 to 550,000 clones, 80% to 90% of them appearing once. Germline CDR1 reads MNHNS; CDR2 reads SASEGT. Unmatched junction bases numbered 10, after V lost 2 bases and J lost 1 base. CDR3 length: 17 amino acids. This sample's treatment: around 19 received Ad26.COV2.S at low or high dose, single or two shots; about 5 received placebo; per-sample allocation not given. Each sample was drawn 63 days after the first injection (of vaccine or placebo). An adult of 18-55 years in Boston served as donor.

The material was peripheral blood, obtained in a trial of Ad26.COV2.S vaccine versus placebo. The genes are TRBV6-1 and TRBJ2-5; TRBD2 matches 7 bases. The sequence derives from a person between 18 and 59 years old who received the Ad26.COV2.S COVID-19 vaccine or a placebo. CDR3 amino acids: CASSEKIFGTIQETQYF. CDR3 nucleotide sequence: TGTGCCAGCAGTGAAAAGATCTTTGGGACTATCCAAGAGACCCAGTACTTC.